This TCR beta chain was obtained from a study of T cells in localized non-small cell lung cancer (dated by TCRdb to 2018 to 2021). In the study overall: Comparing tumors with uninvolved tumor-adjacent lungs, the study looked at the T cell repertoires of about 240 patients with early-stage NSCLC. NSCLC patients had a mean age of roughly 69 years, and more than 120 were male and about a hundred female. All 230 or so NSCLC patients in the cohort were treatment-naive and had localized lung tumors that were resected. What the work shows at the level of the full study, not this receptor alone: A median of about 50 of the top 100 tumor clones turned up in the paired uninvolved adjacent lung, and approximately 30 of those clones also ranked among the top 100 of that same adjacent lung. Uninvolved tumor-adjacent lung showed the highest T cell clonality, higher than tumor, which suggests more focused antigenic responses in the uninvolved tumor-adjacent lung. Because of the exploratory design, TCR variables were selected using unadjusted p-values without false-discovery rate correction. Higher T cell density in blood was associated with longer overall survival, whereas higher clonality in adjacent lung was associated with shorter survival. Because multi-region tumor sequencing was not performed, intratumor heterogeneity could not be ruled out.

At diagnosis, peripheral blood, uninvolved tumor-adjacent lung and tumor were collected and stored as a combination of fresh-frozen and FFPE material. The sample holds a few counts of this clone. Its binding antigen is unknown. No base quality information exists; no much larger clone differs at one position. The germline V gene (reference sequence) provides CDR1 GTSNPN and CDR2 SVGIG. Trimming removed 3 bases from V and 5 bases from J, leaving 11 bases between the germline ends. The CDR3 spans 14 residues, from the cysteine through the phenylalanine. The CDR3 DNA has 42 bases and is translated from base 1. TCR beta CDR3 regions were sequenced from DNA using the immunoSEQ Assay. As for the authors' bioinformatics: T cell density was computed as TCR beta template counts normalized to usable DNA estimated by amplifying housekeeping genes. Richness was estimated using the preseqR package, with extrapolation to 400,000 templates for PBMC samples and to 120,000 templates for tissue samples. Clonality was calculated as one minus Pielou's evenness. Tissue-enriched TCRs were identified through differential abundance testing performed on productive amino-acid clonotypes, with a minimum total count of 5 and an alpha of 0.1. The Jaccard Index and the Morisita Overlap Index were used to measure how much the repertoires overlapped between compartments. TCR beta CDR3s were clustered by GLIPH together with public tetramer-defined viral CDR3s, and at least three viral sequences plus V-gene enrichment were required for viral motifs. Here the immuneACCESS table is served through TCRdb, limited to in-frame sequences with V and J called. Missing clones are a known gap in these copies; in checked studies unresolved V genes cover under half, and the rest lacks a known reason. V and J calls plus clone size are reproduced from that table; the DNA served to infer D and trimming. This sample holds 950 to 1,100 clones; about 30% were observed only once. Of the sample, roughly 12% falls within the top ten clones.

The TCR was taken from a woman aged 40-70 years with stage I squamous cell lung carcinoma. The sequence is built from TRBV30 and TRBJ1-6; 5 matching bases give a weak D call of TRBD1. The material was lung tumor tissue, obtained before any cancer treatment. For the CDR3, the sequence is CAWRTRGNNSPLHF. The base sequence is TGTGCCTGGAGGACGCGGGGGAATAATTCACCCCTCCACTTT.